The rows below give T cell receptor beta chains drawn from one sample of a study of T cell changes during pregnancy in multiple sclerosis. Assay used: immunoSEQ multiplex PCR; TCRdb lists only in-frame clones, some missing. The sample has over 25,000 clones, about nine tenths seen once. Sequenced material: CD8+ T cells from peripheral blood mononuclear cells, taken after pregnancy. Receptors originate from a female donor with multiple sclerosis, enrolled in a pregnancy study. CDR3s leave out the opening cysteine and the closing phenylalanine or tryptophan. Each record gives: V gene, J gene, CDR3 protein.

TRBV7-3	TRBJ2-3	ASSSGQGNTDTQY
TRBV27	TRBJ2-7	ASSLTGGRTYEQY
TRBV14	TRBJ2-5	ASSNWGQTQETQY
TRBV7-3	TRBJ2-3	ASSQQGGEDTQY
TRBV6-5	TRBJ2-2	ASSPGTSAGELF
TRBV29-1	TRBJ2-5	SVEGGGGETQY
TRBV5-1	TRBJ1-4	ASSPVGTGYTTNEKLF
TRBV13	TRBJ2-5	ASSLAARLETQY
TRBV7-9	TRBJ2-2	ASSYDLGYTGELF
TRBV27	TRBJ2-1	ASRLAGGYNEQF
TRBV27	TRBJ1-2	ASSPLDRSFYGYT
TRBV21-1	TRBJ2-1	ASSKSQISGYDYNEQF
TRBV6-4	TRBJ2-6	ASSAQGDSSGANVLT
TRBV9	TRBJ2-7	ASSPSLAGRYEQY
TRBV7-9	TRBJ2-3	ASSPPLSGSRGDTQY
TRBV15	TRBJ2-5	ATSRAGDETQY
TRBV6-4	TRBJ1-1	ASSERLNTEAF
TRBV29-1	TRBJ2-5	SVGDREETQY
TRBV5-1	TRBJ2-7	ASSWGGGPTEQY
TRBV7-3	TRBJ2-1	ASSLAGVGDEQF
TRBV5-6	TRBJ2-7	ASSLMAGEVYEQY
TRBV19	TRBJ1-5	ASSTFGNGNQPQH
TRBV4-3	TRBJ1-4	ASSQARGGLGDEKLF
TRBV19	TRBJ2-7	ASSIGWASGYEQY
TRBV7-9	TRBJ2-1	ASSLYVFEREGREQF
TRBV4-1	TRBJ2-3	ASSEGLAGVLSTDTQY